The 30 T cell receptor beta chains below were found in one sample sequenced in a study of T cell responses to AZD1222 COVID-19 vaccine. TCRdb's copy holds only in-frame clones and misses some; the assay was immunoSEQ multiplex PCR. Among about 67,000 clones listed, 80% to 90% were seen once. The material was peripheral blood, obtained 28 days after the second AZD1222 dose. All receptors derive from an adult who received the AZD1222 COVID-19 vaccine.

The sample holds one count of this clone. This CDR3 is CASSLVGYYGYTF. In DNA form, the CDR3 reads TGTGCCAGCAGTTTAGTCGGCTACTATGGCTACACCTTC. The chain joins TRBV27 to TRBJ1-2; D unclear. There are 13 residues in the CDR3. V lost 2 bases and J 3 bases, leaving 7 bases between the germline ends. Germline V gene lookup returns CDR1 MNHEY and CDR2 SMNVEV (reference sequence).

This clone was observed a handful of times. The chain employs TRBV2 and TRBJ1-5, with TRBD1 as a possible D gene (6 bases). The CDR3 covers 13 residues. The germline V gene has CDR1 SNHLY and CDR2 FYNNEI. The V end was cut by 9 bases, the J end by 6 bases, with 15 bases between. CDR3 in DNA: TGTGCCAGTTTAGTGGGGGGCGGTCAGCCCCAGCATTTT. It encodes CASLVGGGQPQHF.

The J gene is TRBJ1-1, the V gene TRBV29-1; a weak D match, TRBD1 (6 bases). Germline V gene sequence: CDR1 SQVTM, CDR2 ANQGSEA. The CDR3 has 13 amino acids. V was trimmed by 2 bases and J by 3 bases, leaving 10 bases between them. CDR3 loop: CSVEREGDTEAFF. The CDR3 region has the DNA TGCAGCGTTGAACGAGAGGGGGACACTGAAGCTTTCTTT.

V gene TRBV5-1 combines with J gene TRBJ2-7; 9 nucleotides agree with TRBD1. Trimming cost V 4 bases and J 3 bases; bases outside gene matches: 8. This CDR3 comprises 15 residues. CDR1 is SGHRS, CDR2 YFSETQ, per germline. Here the CDR3 reads CASSPGDRDFYEQYF. CDR3 bases: TGCGCCAGCAGCCCTGGGGACAGGGACTTCTACGAGCAGTACTTC. The whole variable domain, filled in from reference TRBV5-1 and TRBJ2-7, reads KAGVTQTPRYLIKTRGQQVTLSCSPISGHRSVSWYQQTPGQGLQFLFEYFSETQRNKGNFPGRFSGRQFSNSRSEMNVSTLELGDSALYLCASSPGDRDFYEQYFGPGTRLTVT.

This clone was seen once. The chain couples TRBV28 to TRBJ1-2; D is uncertain. The CDR3 spans 12 residues. CDR1 and CDR2 from the germline V gene are MDHEN and SYDVKM. V was cut by 1 base and J by 2 bases, with 2 bases left in between. In DNA form, the CDR3 reads TGTGCCAGCAGTTTATTGAACTATGGCTACACCTTC. Protein product: CASSLLNYGYTF.

This chain links TRBV6-5 with TRBJ1-2, with a weak D call TRBD1 (5 bases). Germline CDR1 MNHEY, CDR2 SVGAGI. The V and J ends lost 5 bases and 12 bases respectively, with 19 bases between them. This CDR3 has 13 residues. CDR3 sequence reads: CASSRDRLIPDTF. Written as DNA, the CDR3 is TGTGCCAGCAGTCGGGACCGACTGATCCCCGACACCTTC.

The genes are TRBV7-9 and TRBJ2-2; 8 nucleotides line up with TRBD1. The CDR3 loop spans 15 amino acids. Germline CDR1 SEHNR, CDR2 FQNEAQ (reference sequence). The ends lost 2 bases at V and 5 bases at J; junction bases unmatched: 4. The CDR3 coding sequence is TGTGCCAGCAGCTTAATACAGGGGGGAACCGGGGAGCTGTTTTTT. Its protein is CASSLIQGGTGELFF.

The chain recombines TRBV5-5 with TRBJ2-3; TRBD2 is a possible D gene (5 bases). Trimming shortened V by 5 bases and J by 3 bases, and 16 bases separated the two germline ends. Germline assignment: CDR1 SGHKS and CDR2 YYEKEE (reference sequence). The CDR3 is 15 residues long. CDR3 nucleotides: TGTGCCAGCAGTCCGCAGGAGGTGGAGACAGATACGCAGTATTTT. It codes for CASSPQEVETDTQYF.

The rearrangement uses TRBV12-3 or TRBV12-4 and TRBJ1-5; no clear D. V lost 2 bases and J lost 3, with 5 bases in between. This CDR3 is 13 amino acids long. This CDR3 reads CASSLFVNQPQHF. CDR3 in DNA: TGTGCCAGCAGTTTATTCGTCAATCAGCCCCAGCATTTT.

The rearrangement links TRBV11-2 to TRBJ1-3, with TRBD1 as a possible D gene (5 bases). V shed 3 bases and J shed 2 bases, with 14 bases lying between them. The CDR3 has 16 amino acids. CDR1 and CDR2 (germline): SGHAT, FQNNGV. The CDR3 DNA reads as TGTGCCAGCAGCTTCCAGGGATCACCTCCTGGAAACACCATATATTTT. It yields the protein CASSFQGSPPGNTIYF.

V is TRBV6-6 and J is TRBJ1-2, with 10 positions matching TRBD1. The CDR3 consists of 14 residues. The V and J ends lost 6 bases and 4 bases, in that order; junction bases with no gene match: 5. The V gene's germline CDR1 is MNHNY and CDR2 SVGAGI (reference sequence). The CDR3 DNA reads as TGTGCCAGCAGACACGGGGACAGGGGCTATGGCTACACCTTC. Residues: CASRHGDRGYGYTF.

For the CDR3, the DNA is TGTGCCAGTAGTATACATAGCGGGGGCCAAGAGACCCAGTACTTC. This gives the protein CASSIHSGGQETQYF. The V and J genes are TRBV19 and TRBJ2-5; 9 bases map to TRBD2. Germline lookup yields CDR1 LNHDA and CDR2 SQIVND (reference sequence). V dropped 2 bases and J dropped 1; count of bases not matched to a gene: 2. The CDR3 length is 15 residues.

The gene calls are TRBV12-3 or TRBV12-4 and TRBJ1-1; D is ambiguous. With 2 bases removed from V and 0 bases from J, the gap between germline ends came to 4 bases. This CDR3 region has 13 residues. The CDR3 loop reads CASSLNLNTEAFF. As DNA, the CDR3 is TGTGCCAGCAGTTTAAATTTGAACACTGAAGCTTTCTTT.

The chain links TRBV18 to TRBJ2-3; TRBD2 is a possible D gene (6 bases). Germline V gene data show CDR1 as KGHSH and CDR2 as LQKENI. The CDR3 contains 16 residues. The V and J ends lost 3 bases and 1 base respectively, with 14 bases between them. CDR3 residues: CASSPGTGPGTDTQYF. CDR3 nucleotide sequence: TGTGCCAGCTCACCGGGGACTGGTCCTGGCACAGATACGCAGTATTTT.

The V gene is TRBV6-6, the J gene TRBJ2-7; D is possibly TRBD2 (5 bases). Deletions cut 5 bases from V and 1 base from J, with 6 bases between. This CDR3 has 12 residues. CDR1 MNHNY and CDR2 SVGAGI come from the germline V gene (reference sequence). The CDR3 coding sequence is TGTGCCAGCAGTCGAGGGTCCTACGAGCAGTACTTC. Translated: CASSRGSYEQYF.

The chain is built from TRBV9 and TRBJ2-1; D may be TRBD1 (6 bases). Germline V gene sequence: CDR1 SGDLS, CDR2 YYNGEE. CDR3 size: 15 residues. V lost 4 bases to trimming and J lost 5 bases, with 16 bases between them. CDR3: CASSSSRGGHNEQFF. In DNA form, the CDR3 reads TGTGCCAGCAGCTCATCCAGGGGCGGCCACAATGAGCAGTTCTTC.

V gene TRBV2 combines with J gene TRBJ2-3; D is undetermined. The V gene's germline CDR1 is SNHLY and CDR2 FYNNEI. V lost 3 bases and J 6 bases, leaving 10 bases between the germline ends. The CDR3 length is 13 residues. The DNA for the CDR3 is TGTGCCAGCAGTGACGAGCCCGCGGATACGCAGTATTTT. Amino acids: CASSDEPADTQYF.

The rearrangement uses TRBV7-6 and TRBJ1-1; 7 bases are shared with TRBD1. V shed 5 bases, J shed 1 base, and the junction held 4 bases outside the gene matches. Looked up from germline, CDR1 is SGHVS and CDR2 is FNYEAQ. The CDR3 extends over 14 amino acids. This CDR3 is CASSAYRGNTEAFF. The CDR3 DNA is TGTGCCAGCAGCGCCTACAGGGGGAACACTGAAGCTTTCTTT.

CDR3: CASSVSQAPGYNEQFF. For the CDR3, the DNA is TGTGCCAGCAGTGTATCACAGGCCCCGGGATACAATGAGCAGTTCTTC. This chain connects TRBV2 to TRBJ2-1, with D possibly being TRBD1 or TRBD2 (5 bases each). Germline CDR1 SNHLY, CDR2 FYNNEI. The ends were cut back, 4 bases at V and 4 bases at J, with 17 bases in the middle. The CDR3 runs 16 residues.

The V and J genes are TRBV7-2 and TRBJ2-5, with D possibly TRBD2 on 6 matching bases. In germline, CDR1 is SGHTA, CDR2 FQGNSA. The CDR3 has 15 amino acids. V was cut by 6 bases and J by 3 bases, with 17 bases left in between. CDR3 in DNA: TGTGCCAGCAGTACGCTGGGCACGGGAGAAGAGACCCAGTACTTC. Translating gives CASSTLGTGEETQYF. The full variable domain, completed using reference TRBV7-2 and TRBJ2-5, is GAGVSQSPSNKVTEKGKDVELRCDPISGHTALYWYRQSLGQGLEFLIYFQGNSAPDKSGLPSDRFSAERTGGSVSTLTIQRTQQEDSAVYLCASSTLGTGEETQYFGPGTRLLVL.

This clone was recorded a few times. The V call is TRBV2, the J call TRBJ1-3; D is uncertain. The CDR3 length is 14 residues. Deletions cut 4 bases from V and 0 bases from J, with 7 bases between. Germline V gene sequence: CDR1 SNHLY, CDR2 FYNNEI. The CDR3 is CASSVPSSGNTIYF. The CDR3 DNA is TGTGCCAGCAGTGTGCCAAGCTCTGGAAACACCATATATTTT.

Written as DNA, the CDR3 is TGTGCCAGCACTAGGACTAGCGGGGGCACCGGGGAGCTGTTTTTT. Its protein product is CASTRTSGGTGELFF. The J gene is TRBJ2-2, the V gene TRBV9; TRBD2 matches at 13 bases. The ends lost 6 bases at V and 4 bases at J; junction bases unmatched: 3. The length of the CDR3 is 15 residues. Germline values: CDR1 SGDLS, CDR2 YYNGEE.

The chain combines TRBV12-3 or TRBV12-4 with TRBJ2-1; 7 bases agree with TRBD2. This CDR3 spans 13 amino acids. With V trimmed by 8 bases and J by 5 bases, 6 bases remained unmatched. In DNA, the CDR3 is TGTGCCAGCGGACTTGCGGGGGACAATGAGCAGTTCTTC. It specifies CASGLAGDNEQFF.

A single count supports this clone. The chain employs TRBV9 and TRBJ1-2; D gene ambiguous. This CDR3 is built from 14 residues. Germline V gene sequence: CDR1 SGDLS, CDR2 YYNGEE. Trimming cost V 0 bases and J 5 bases, with 11 bases left between them. This chain's CDR3 is CASSVGWTWYGYTF. CDR3 DNA sequence: TGTGCCAGCAGCGTAGGGTGGACCTGGTATGGCTACACCTTC. Combining the CDR3 with reference TRBV9 and TRBJ1-2 gives the whole variable domain DSGVTQTPKHLITATGQRVTLRCSPRSGDLSVYWYQQSLDQGLQFLIQYYNGEERAKGNILERFSAQQFPDLHSELNLSSLELGDSALYFCASSVGWTWYGYTFGSGTRLTVV.

V gene TRBV7-9 combines with J gene TRBJ2-2; D remains ambiguous. The germline V gene has CDR1 SEHNR and CDR2 FQNEAQ (reference sequence). This CDR3 is 15 amino acids long. Trimming shortened V by 3 bases and J by 4 bases, and 12 bases separated the two germline ends. CDR3 nucleotide sequence: TGTGCCAGCAGCTTTGTCGACCCAGTCACCGGGGAGCTGTTTTTT. Translated: CASSFVDPVTGELFF.

This clone was seen a handful of times. Within the sample, other DNA sequences also encode this same CDR3. The genes are TRBV7-6 and TRBJ1-5; D is ambiguous. The germline V gene encodes CDR1 SGHVS and CDR2 FNYEAQ. V was trimmed by 1 base and J by 4 bases, leaving 5 bases between them. This CDR3 spans 13 amino acids. CDR3 sequence (DNA): TGTGCCAGCAGCTTAGGAGAAAATCAGCCCCAGCATTTT. The encoded protein is CASSLGENQPQHF.

V is TRBV5-8 and J is TRBJ2-3; a weak D match, TRBD1 (5 bases). Between the trimmed V and J ends, which lost 4 bases and 6 bases, there was a span of 15 bases. Per germline, CDR1 SGHTS and CDR2 YDEGEE. The CDR3 consists of 14 residues. Here the CDR3 reads CASSDSLRMDTQYF. In nucleotides, the CDR3 is TGTGCCAGCAGCGACAGCCTCCGGATGGATACGCAGTATTTT.

This chain connects TRBV6-5 to TRBJ1-5; D gene ambiguous. V was pared by 7 bases and J by 3 bases, with 16 bases between. This CDR3 has 15 residues. Germline values: CDR1 MNHEY, CDR2 SVGAGI. The CDR3 sequence is CASTINGNYNQPQHF. In nucleotides, the CDR3 is TGTGCCAGCACCATCAACGGGAATTACAATCAGCCCCAGCATTTT.

This chain uses TRBV10-1 with TRBJ1-5; D ambiguous. This CDR3 region has 17 residues. The ends were cut back, 2 bases at V and 2 bases at J, with 16 bases in the middle. Germline lookup yields CDR1 WNHNN and CDR2 SYGVQD (reference sequence). The CDR3 region is CASSEPQFGDRNQPQHF. The CDR3 nucleotides are TGCGCCAGCAGTGAGCCCCAGTTTGGGGATCGCAATCAGCCCCAGCATTTT.

The chain joins TRBV19 to TRBJ2-3; 8 bases align to TRBD1. From germline, CDR1 is LNHDA and CDR2 SQIVND (reference sequence). The CDR3 covers 16 residues. The V segment lost 5 bases and the J segment 5 bases; nucleotides outside the gene matches: 12. In DNA, the CDR3 is TGTGCCAGTAGTCCCCTTGGACAGGGTGGGTTAGATACGCAGTATTTT. Translation gives CASSPLGQGGLDTQYF.